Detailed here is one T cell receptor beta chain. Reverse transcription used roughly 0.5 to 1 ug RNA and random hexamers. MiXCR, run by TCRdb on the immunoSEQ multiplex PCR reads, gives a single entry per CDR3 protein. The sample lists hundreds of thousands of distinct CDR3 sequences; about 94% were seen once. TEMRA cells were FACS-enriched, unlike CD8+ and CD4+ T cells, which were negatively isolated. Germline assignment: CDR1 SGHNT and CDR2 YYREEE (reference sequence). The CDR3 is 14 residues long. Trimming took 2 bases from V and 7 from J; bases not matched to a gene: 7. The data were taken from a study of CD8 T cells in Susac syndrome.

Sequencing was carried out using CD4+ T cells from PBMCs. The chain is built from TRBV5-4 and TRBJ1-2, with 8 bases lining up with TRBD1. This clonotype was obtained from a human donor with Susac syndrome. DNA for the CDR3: TGTGCCAGCAGCTTCCTACAGGGGGGCACTGGCTACACCTTC. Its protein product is CASSFLQGGTGYTF.